These 10 T cell receptor beta chains were sequenced from one sample in a study of cytomegalovirus exposure and HLA in healthy donors. TCRdb keeps only in-frame clones here, not all; method: immunoSEQ multiplex PCR. The profile shows approximately 160,000 clones, roughly 96% of them singletons. Sequences were obtained from PBMCs. Source of these receptors: a woman in her late teens or twenties in good health and CMV-seronegative.

CDR3: CASSLSDGEKLFF. The CDR3 nucleotides read TGTGCCAGCAGCTTGAGCGACGGGGAAAAACTGTTTTTT. This sequence joins TRBV5-4 and TRBJ1-4; D gene unclear. The CDR3 sequence is 13 residues long. Trimming shortened V by 1 base and J by 8 bases, and 9 bases separated the two germline ends. Germline assignment: CDR1 SGHNT and CDR2 YYREEE (reference sequence). Full variable domain (missing parts from reference TRBV5-4 and TRBJ1-4): ETGVTQSPTHLIKTRGQQVTLRCSSQSGHNTVSWYQQALGQGPQFIFQYYREEENGRGNFPPRFSGLQFPNYSSELNVNALELDDSALYLCASSLSDGEKLFFGSGTQLSVL.

The chain has TRBV30 and TRBJ2-7, with 9 bases fitting TRBD1. After removal of 0 bases from V and 7 bases from J, the junction contained 7 bases not matched to a gene. CDR1 GTSNPN and CDR2 SVGIG come from the germline V gene (reference sequence). The CDR3 runs 14 residues. CDR3 residues: CAWSVISDRGEQYF. In DNA, the CDR3 is TGTGCCTGGAGTGTAATCTCGGACAGGGGAGAGCAGTACTTC.

The V gene is TRBV4-3, the J gene TRBJ2-1; a weak D match, TRBD2 (6 bases). CDR1 LGHNA and CDR2 YSLEER come from the germline V gene. The CDR3 runs 16 residues. Trimming shortened V by 4 bases and J by 0 bases, and 13 bases separated the two germline ends. CDR3 DNA sequence: TGCGCCAGCAGCCGGGACTGGGCGAGCTCCTACAATGAGCAGTTCTTC. Translated, it gives CASSRDWASSYNEQFF.

This chain uses TRBV7-2 with TRBJ1-2, with a weak D call TRBD1 (6 bases). Trimming shortened V by 5 bases and J by 4 bases, and 14 bases separated the two germline ends. Germline-derived CDR1 and CDR2 are SGHTA and FQGNSA. The CDR3 runs 14 residues. The CDR3 protein is CASSLLTGPYGYTF. In DNA, the CDR3 is TGTGCCAGCAGCCTCCTTACAGGGCCCTATGGCTACACCTTC.

This chain uses TRBV30 with TRBJ2-2, with D perhaps TRBD1 (6 bases). Per the germline V gene, CDR1 is GTSNPN and CDR2 is SVGIG (reference sequence). Trimming stripped 0 bases from V and 7 bases from J, with 9 bases between. The CDR3 loop spans 13 amino acids. The CDR3 DNA follows: TGTGCCTGGAGTGTACAGGGTAACGGGGAGCTGTTTTTT. This sequence encodes CAWSVQGNGELFF.

The gene calls are TRBV7-8 and TRBJ2-7; 8 positions match TRBD2. Germline trimming cut 5 bases from V and 3 bases from J; bases unmatched to any gene: 3. This CDR3 is 13 amino acids long. Germline-derived CDR1 and CDR2 are SGHVS and FQNEAQ. The CDR3 is CASSLGLGYEQYF. The CDR3 DNA reads TGTGCCAGCAGCCTGGGACTAGGCTACGAGCAGTACTTC.

The chain uses TRBV6-1 and TRBJ1-6, with 7 bases lining up with TRBD1. The CDR3 runs 13 residues. CDR1 is MNHNS, CDR2 SASEGT, per germline. V was pared by 7 bases and J by 13 bases, with 10 bases of the junction left unmatched. Here the CDR3 reads CASINRDSFPLHF. The CDR3, as DNA: TGTGCCAGCATTAACCGGGACAGTTTCCCCCTCCACTTT.

The V gene is TRBV7-8, the J gene TRBJ2-7, with D tentatively TRBD1 (5 bases). The V gene lost 3 bases and the J gene lost 10 bases, with 10 bases spanning the gap. CDR1 and CDR2 (germline): SGHVS, FQNEAQ. This CDR3 has 11 amino acids. Written as DNA, the CDR3 is TGTGCCAGCAGCTTGGCCAGGGAACAGTACTTC. Protein sequence: CASSLAREQYF.

On this clone: In the same sample, other DNA sequences code for this CDR3. This chain joins TRBV7-2 and TRBJ2-5, with TRBD2 identical over 7 bases. V shed 3 bases, J shed 4 bases, and the junction held 2 bases outside the gene matches. CDR3 length: 13 residues. The germline gives CDR1 SGHTA, CDR2 FQGNSA. The CDR3 DNA is TGTGCCAGCAGCTTGACTAGCTTAGAGACCCAGTACTTC. Amino acid sequence: CASSLTSLETQYF. The variable domain in full, completed from reference TRBV7-2 and TRBJ2-5, reads GAGVSQSPSNKVTEKGKDVELRCDPISGHTALYWYRQSLGQGLEFLIYFQGNSAPDKSGLPSDRFSAERTGGSVSTLTIQRTQQEDSAVYLCASSLTSLETQYFGPGTRLLVL.

The chain couples TRBV7-3 to TRBJ1-1, with D maybe TRBD1 (5 bases). The CDR3 runs 15 residues. V shed 0 bases and J shed 3 bases, with 11 bases lying between them. Germline V gene lookup returns CDR1 SGHTA and CDR2 FQGTGA. The CDR3 DNA follows: TGTGCCAGCAGCTTAACGGCAGGGCCCGACACTGAAGCTTTCTTT. It encodes CASSLTAGPDTEAFF.